Sequencing of this TCR beta chain was carried out in a study of cytomegalovirus exposure and HLA in healthy donors. Primers: 60 Vbeta forward and 13 Jbeta reverse. Only in-frame clones appear in the TCRdb table, and some are missing; sequencing was by immunoSEQ multiplex PCR. The data hold approximately 240,000 clones, with 82% observed a single time. This cohort consisted of healthy bone marrow donors. The sample taken for sequencing was PBMCs. This TCR was recovered from a woman in her thirties or forties in good health and CMV-seropositive.

CDR3 in DNA: TGTGCCAGCAGCCCGACAGGTAGGGAAGAGACCCAGTACTTC. Its translation is CASSPTGREETQYF. The chain uses TRBV5-4 and TRBJ2-5; D possibly corresponds to TRBD1 (6 bases). The CDR3 loop spans 14 amino acids. Deletions cut 4 bases from V and 3 bases from J, with 13 bases between. Per the germline V gene, CDR1 is SGHNT and CDR2 is YYREEE (reference sequence).